This entry lists 11 T cell receptor beta chains sequenced from one sample in a study of T cells in Graves' hyperthyroidism and ophthalmopathy. TCR beta CDR3 regions were amplified from RNA transcripts. TCR CDR3 underwent first-round RT-PCR with the HTBI primer set. TCRdb reprocessed the multiplex PCR reads via MiXCR and lists one record per CDR3 protein. The data show some 510,000 distinct CDR3 sequences, less than 25% seen once. Sample: blood. The source of these receptors is a man aged 18-30 years with Graves' hyperthyroidism.

V gene TRBV11-2 combines with J gene TRBJ1-2; D remains unclear. Germline assignment: CDR1 SGHAT and CDR2 FQNNGV. Trimming pared 5 bases from V and 4 bases from J, leaving 14 bases between. The CDR3 sequence is 14 residues long. The CDR3 coding sequence is TGTGCCAGCAGCCTTACCGACGGAAGCTATGGCTACACCTTC. Translation gives CASSLTDGSYGYTF.

The chain couples TRBV28 to TRBJ1-1, with D tentatively TRBD1 (5 bases). Trimming cost V 3 bases and J 4 bases, with 15 bases left between them. Germline V gene data show CDR1 as MDHEN and CDR2 as SYDVKM. The CDR3 sequence is 15 residues long. This CDR3 reads CASSLSPGSVTEAFF. CDR3 nucleotides: TGTGCCAGCAGTTTGTCCCCAGGGTCGGTCACTGAAGCTTTCTTT.

There are many counts of this clonotype. The genes are TRBV10-3 and TRBJ1-5, with D tentatively TRBD1 (5 bases). CDR1 and CDR2 (germline): ENHRY, SYGVKD. CDR3 length: 15 residues. Trimming cost V 2 bases and J 2 bases, with 10 bases left between them. CDR3 in amino acids: CAISELWGGNQPQHF. CDR3 DNA: TGTGCCATCAGTGAGCTGTGGGGGGGCAATCAGCCCCAGCATTTT.

The rearrangement uses TRBV15 and TRBJ2-6; D is ambiguous. CDR1 LNHNV and CDR2 YYDKDF come from the germline V gene (reference sequence). The germline V and J ends were trimmed by 8 bases and 3 bases, with 8 bases remaining between them. The CDR3 is 13 amino acids. The CDR3 sequence is CATGGRGANVLTF. CDR3 DNA sequence: TGTGCCACCGGCGGTCGTGGGGCCAACGTCCTGACTTTC.

The sample holds a few counts of this clonotype. The genes are TRBV28 and TRBJ1-1, with 7 bases aligning to TRBD1. This CDR3 is built from 13 residues. Trimming at V came to 8 bases and at J to 5 bases, leaving 8 bases not matched to a gene. Germline V gene data show CDR1 as MDHEN and CDR2 as SYDVKM. CDR3 nucleotides: TGTGCCAGCCGACAGGGAGGGGTTACTGAAGCTTTCTTT. This gives the protein CASRQGGVTEAFF.

This clonotype has at least ten counts. The genes are TRBV20-1 and TRBJ2-3; 10 bases are a match to TRBD2. Germline V lookup: CDR1 DFQATT, CDR2 SNEGSKA (reference sequence). The J segment lost 5 bases and the V segment lost 6 bases, leaving 11 bases of the junction unmatched. The CDR3 spans 15 residues. CDR3 region: CSACVASGGVDTQYF. The CDR3 region has the DNA TGCAGTGCCTGCGTCGCTAGCGGGGGCGTAGATACGCAGTATTTT.

The genes are TRBV20-1 and TRBJ2-7; 9 bases agree with TRBD2. CDR1 and CDR2 (germline): DFQATT, SNEGSKA (reference sequence). The CDR3 length is 16 residues. After removal of 0 bases from V and 0 bases from J, the junction contained 6 bases not matched to a gene. Written as DNA, the CDR3 is TGCAGTGCTAGAGATCTGGGCGGGGGGGTCTCCTACGAGCAGTACTTC. It yields the protein CSARDLGGGVSYEQYF.

The V call is TRBV5-1, the J call TRBJ2-7; TRBD1 matches 9 bases. The V and J ends lost 4 bases and 7 bases, in that order; junction bases with no gene match: 9. CDR3 length: 14 residues. Germline V gene sequence: CDR1 SGHRS, CDR2 YFSETQ. In nucleotides, the CDR3 is TGCGCCAGCAGCAACGGACAGGGGATTGGGGAGCAGTACTTC. Amino acid sequence: CASSNGQGIGEQYF.

The chain combines TRBV15 with TRBJ1-5, with D tentatively TRBD1 (6 bases). V gave up 0 bases and J gave up 8 bases, with 14 bases separating them. CDR1 and CDR2 from the germline V gene are LNHNV and YYDKDF (reference sequence). The CDR3 is 15 residues long. CDR3 sequence (DNA): TGTGCCACCAGCAGAGATAGGAGGGGGTTAGAGCCCCAGCATTTT. Its protein is CATSRDRRGLEPQHF.

At least ten counts were recorded for this clonotype. This chain uses TRBV4-1 with TRBJ1-1; TRBD1 is a possible D gene (6 bases). V lost 1 base and J 4 bases, leaving 19 bases between the germline ends. The CDR3 is 17 amino acids. Looked up from germline, CDR1 is MGHRA and CDR2 is YSYEKL. The CDR3 protein is CASSQAGTRQLGTEAFF. The CDR3 region has the DNA TGCGCCAGCAGCCAAGCCGGGACACGCCAATTGGGCACTGAAGCTTTCTTT.

This clonotype was counted ten times or more. The chain is built from TRBV12-3 or TRBV12-4 and TRBJ1-5; D call uncertain. With 5 bases removed from V and 7 bases from J, the gap between germline ends came to 15 bases. The CDR3 has 14 residues. CDR3 coding DNA: TGTGCCAGCAGTGGGGTCGGCCTGGGGCAGCCCCAGCATTTT. Its protein product is CASSGVGLGQPQHF.